This T cell receptor (beta chain) was retrieved from a study of cytomegalovirus exposure and HLA in healthy donors. Findings and caveats of the study: It was 150 to 200 TCR beta chains that were listed as cytomegalovirus-associated.

As regards this clone: Its antigen remains unknown.

Trimming shortened V by 5 bases and J by 9 bases, and 17 bases separated the two germline ends. Germline-derived CDR1 and CDR2 are SGHTA and FQGTGA. The CDR3 extends over 13 amino acids. Method: immunoSEQ multiplex PCR; TCRdb's copy keeps in-frame clones and lacks some. The repertoire holds roughly 120,000 clones, with roughly 90% as singletons. Sequences were obtained from PBMCs. J is TRBJ2-7 and V is TRBV7-3; a possible D gene is TRBD1 (5 bases). The sequence came from a man in his thirties or forties in good health and CMV-seronegative. The CDR3 nucleotides read TGTGCCAGCAGCCGAAAACCGACAGAAGGGCAGTACTTC. Translation: CASSRKPTEGQYF.